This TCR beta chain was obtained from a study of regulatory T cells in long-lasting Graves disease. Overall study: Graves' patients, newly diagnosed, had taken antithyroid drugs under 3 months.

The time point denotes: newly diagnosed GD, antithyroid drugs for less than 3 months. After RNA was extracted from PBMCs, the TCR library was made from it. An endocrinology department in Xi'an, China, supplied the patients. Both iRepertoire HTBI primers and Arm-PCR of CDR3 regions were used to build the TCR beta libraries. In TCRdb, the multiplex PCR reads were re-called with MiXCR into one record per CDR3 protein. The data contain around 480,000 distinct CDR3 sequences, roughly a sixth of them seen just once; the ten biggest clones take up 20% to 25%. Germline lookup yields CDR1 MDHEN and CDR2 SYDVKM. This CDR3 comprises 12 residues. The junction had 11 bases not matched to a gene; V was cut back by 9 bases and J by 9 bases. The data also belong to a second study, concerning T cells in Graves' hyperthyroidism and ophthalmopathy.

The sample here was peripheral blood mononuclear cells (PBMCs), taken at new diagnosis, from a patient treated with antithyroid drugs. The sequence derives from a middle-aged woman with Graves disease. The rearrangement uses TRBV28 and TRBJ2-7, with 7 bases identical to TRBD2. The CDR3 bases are TGTGCCAGTTCTTTGGGGGGGGGACCGCAGTACTTC. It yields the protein CASSLGGGPQYF.